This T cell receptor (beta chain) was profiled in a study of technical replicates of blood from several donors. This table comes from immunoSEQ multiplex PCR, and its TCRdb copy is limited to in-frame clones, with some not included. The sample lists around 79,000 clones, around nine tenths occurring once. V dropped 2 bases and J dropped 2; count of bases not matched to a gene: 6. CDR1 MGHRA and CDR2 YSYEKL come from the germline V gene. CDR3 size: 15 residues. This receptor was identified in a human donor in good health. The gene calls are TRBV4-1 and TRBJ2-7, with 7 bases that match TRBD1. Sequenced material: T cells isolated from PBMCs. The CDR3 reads CASSQTSGGAYEQYF. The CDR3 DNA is TGCGCCAGCAGCCAAACATCAGGGGGTGCCTACGAGCAGTACTTC.